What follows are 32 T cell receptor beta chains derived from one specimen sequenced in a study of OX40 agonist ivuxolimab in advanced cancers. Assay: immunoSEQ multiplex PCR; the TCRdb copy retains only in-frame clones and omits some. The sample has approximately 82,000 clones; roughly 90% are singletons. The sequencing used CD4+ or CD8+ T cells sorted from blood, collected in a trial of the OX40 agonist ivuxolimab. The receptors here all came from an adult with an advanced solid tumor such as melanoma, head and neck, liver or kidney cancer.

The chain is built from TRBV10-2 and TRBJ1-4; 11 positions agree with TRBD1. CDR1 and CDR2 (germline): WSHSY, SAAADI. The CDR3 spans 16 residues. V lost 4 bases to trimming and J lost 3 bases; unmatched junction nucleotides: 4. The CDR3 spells CASSGTGGVANEKLFF. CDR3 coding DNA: TGCGCCAGCAGTGGGACAGGGGGCGTTGCTAATGAAAAACTGTTTTTT.

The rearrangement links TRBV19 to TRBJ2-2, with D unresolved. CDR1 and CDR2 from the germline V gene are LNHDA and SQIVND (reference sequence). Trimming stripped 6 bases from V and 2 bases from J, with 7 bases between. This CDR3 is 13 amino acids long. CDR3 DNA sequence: TGTGCCAGTAGAATTACCAACACCGGGGAGCTGTTTTTT. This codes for CASRITNTGELFF.

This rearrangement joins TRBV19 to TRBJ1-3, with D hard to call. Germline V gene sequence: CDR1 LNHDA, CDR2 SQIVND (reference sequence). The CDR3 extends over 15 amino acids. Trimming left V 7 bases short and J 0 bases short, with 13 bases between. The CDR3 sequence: CASIPAGFSGNTIYF. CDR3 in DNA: TGTGCCAGTATCCCGGCGGGGTTCTCTGGAAACACCATATATTTT.

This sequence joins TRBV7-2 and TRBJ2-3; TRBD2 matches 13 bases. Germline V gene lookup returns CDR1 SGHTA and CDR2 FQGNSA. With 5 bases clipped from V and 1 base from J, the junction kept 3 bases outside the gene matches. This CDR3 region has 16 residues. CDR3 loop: CASSTGLAGGTDTQYF. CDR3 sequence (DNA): TGTGCCAGCAGCACCGGACTAGCGGGGGGCACAGATACGCAGTATTTT.

CDR3 bases: TGTGCCATCAGTGAGGGTCTGGGATCTGGAAACACCATATATTTT. Protein sequence: CAISEGLGSGNTIYF. The chain joins TRBV10-3 to TRBJ1-3; D call uncertain. In germline, CDR1 is ENHRY, CDR2 SYGVKD. This CDR3 comprises 15 residues. V was trimmed by 2 bases and J by 1 base, leaving 9 bases between them.

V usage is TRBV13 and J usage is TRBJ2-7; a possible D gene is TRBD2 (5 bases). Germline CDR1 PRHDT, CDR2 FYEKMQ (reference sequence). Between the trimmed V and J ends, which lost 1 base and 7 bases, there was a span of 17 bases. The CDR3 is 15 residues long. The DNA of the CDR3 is TGTGCCAGCAGCTTAGCGGGCCCTCTAGCCCGGGAGCAGTACTTC. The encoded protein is CASSLAGPLAREQYF.

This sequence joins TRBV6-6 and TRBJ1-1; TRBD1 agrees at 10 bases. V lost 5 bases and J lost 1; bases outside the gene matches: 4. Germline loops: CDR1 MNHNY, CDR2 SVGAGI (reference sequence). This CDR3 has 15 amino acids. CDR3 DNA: TGTGCCAGCAGTCGCTGGACAGGGGGGAACACTGAAGCTTTCTTT. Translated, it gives CASSRWTGGNTEAFF.

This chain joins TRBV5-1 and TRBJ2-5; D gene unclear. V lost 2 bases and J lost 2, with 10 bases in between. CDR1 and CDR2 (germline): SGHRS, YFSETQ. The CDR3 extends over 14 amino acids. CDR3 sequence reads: CASSLDRSQETQYF. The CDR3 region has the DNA TGCGCCAGCAGCTTAGACCGGTCTCAAGAGACCCAGTACTTC. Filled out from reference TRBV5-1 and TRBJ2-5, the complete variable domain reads KAGVTQTPRYLIKTRGQQVTLSCSPISGHRSVSWYQQTPGQGLQFLFEYFSETQRNKGNFPGRFSGRQFSNSRSEMNVSTLELGDSALYLCASSLDRSQETQYFGPGTRLLVL.

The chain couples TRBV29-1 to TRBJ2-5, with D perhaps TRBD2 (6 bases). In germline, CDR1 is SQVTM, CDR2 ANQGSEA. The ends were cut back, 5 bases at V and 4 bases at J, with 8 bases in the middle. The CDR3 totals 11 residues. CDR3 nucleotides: TGCAGCGTTAAGGGAGGAGAGACCCAGTACTTC. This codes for CSVKGGETQYF.

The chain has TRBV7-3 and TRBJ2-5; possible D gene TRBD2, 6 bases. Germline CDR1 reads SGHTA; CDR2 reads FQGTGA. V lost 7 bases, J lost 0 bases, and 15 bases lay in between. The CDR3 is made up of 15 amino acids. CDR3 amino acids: CASKKSAGNQETQYF. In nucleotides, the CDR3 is TGTGCCAGCAAAAAATCGGCGGGAAACCAAGAGACCCAGTACTTC.

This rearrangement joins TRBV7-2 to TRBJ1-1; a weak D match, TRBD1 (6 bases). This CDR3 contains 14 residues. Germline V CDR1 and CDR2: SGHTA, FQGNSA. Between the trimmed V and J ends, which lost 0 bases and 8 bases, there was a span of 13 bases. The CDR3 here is CASSLAGQGNEAFF. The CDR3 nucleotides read TGTGCCAGCAGCTTAGCGGGACAAGGCAACGAAGCTTTCTTT.

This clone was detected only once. CDR3 coding DNA: TGTGCCATCAGTGCAGGGACTAGCGGGGGGGTCAATGAGCAGTTCTTC. Translated, it gives CAISAGTSGGVNEQFF. The genes are TRBV10-3 and TRBJ2-1; 16 bases map to TRBD2. Unmatched junction bases numbered 3, after V lost 4 bases and J lost 6 bases. The CDR3 is 16 amino acids. In germline, CDR1 is ENHRY, CDR2 SYGVKD.

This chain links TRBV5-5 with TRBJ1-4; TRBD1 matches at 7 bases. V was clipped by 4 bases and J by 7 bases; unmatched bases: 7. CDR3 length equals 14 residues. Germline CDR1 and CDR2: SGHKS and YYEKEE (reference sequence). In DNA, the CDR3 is TGTGCCAGCAGCCAAAACAGGGGCGGTGAAAAACTGTTTTTT. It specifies CASSQNRGGEKLFF.

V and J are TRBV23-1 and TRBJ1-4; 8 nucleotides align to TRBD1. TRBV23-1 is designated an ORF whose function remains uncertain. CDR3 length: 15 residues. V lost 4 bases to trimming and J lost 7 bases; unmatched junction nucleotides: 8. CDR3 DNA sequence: TGCGCCAGCAGTCTATTCCCGGGACAGGTTGAAAAACTGTTTTTT. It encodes CASSLFPGQVEKLFF.

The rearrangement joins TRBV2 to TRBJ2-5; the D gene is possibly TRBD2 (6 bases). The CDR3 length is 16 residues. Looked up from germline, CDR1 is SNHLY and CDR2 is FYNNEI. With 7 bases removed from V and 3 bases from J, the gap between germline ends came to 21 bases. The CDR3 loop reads CASKADGGVGKETQYF. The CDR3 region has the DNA TGTGCCAGCAAGGCAGACGGAGGGGTCGGCAAAGAGACCCAGTACTTC.

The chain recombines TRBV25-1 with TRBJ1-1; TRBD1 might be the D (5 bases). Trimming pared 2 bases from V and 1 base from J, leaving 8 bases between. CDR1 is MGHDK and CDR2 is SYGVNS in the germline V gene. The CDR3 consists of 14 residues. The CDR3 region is CASSEGTGNTEAFF. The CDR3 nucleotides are TGTGCCAGCAGTGAAGGGACGGGGAACACTGAAGCTTTCTTT.

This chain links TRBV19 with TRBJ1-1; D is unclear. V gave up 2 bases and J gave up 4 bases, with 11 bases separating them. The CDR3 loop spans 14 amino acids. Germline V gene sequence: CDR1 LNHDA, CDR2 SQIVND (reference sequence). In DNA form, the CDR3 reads TGTGCCAGTAGTATACGGGAGTCGACCACTGAAGCTTTCTTT. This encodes CASSIRESTTEAFF.

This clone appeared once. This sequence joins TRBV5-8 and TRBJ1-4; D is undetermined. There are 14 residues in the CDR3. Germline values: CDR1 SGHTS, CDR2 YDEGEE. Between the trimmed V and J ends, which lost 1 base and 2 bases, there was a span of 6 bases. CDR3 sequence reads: CASSLSYTNEKLFF. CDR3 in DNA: TGTGCCAGCAGCTTGAGTTATACTAATGAAAAACTGTTTTTT. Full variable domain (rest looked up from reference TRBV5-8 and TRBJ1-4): EAGVTQSPTHLIKTRGQQATLRCSPISGHTSVYWYQQALGLGLQFLLWYDEGEERNRGNFPPRFSGRQFPNYSSELNVNALELEDSALYLCASSLSYTNEKLFFGSGTQLSVL.

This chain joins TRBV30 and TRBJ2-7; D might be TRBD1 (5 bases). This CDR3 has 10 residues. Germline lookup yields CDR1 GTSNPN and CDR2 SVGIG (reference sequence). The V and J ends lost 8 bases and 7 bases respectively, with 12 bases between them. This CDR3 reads CAVGLPEQYF. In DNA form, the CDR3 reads TGTGCCGTGGGGCTCCCTGAGCAGTACTTC. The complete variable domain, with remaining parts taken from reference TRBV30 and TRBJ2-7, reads SQTIHQWPATLVQPVGSPLSLECTVEGTSNPNLYWYRQAAGRGLQLLFYSVGIGQISSEVPQNLSASRPQDRQFILSSKKLLLSDSGFYLCAVGLPEQYFGPGTRLTVT.

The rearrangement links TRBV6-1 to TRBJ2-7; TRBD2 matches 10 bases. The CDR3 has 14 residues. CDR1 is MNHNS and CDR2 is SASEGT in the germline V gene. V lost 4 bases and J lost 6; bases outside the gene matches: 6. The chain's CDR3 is CASSVQREGLEQYF. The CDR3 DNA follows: TGTGCCAGCAGTGTGCAGCGGGAGGGCCTCGAGCAGTACTTC.

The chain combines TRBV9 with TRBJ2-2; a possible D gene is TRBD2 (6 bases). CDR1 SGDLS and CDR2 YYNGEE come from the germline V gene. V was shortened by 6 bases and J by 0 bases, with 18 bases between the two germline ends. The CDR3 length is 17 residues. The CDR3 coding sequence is TGTGCCAGCACTCGAGCTCTTGGCGGGACGAACACCGGGGAGCTGTTTTTT. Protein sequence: CASTRALGGTNTGELFF.

The CDR3 DNA reads TGTGCCAGCAGTGGGGCAGCCCAAGAGACCCAGTACTTC. Its translation: CASSGAAQETQYF. The chain links TRBV6-1 to TRBJ2-5, with D unclear. Trimming took 4 bases from V and 1 from J, leaving 7 bases between them. The CDR3 contains 13 residues. Germline V lookup: CDR1 MNHNS, CDR2 SASEGT.

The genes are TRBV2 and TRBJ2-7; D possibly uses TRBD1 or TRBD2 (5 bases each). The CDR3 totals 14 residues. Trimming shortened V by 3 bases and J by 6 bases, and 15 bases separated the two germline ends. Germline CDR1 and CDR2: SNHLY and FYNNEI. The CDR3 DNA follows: TGTGCCAGCAGTGATCCCGGGACCACGTTCGAGCAGTACTTC. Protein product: CASSDPGTTFEQYF.

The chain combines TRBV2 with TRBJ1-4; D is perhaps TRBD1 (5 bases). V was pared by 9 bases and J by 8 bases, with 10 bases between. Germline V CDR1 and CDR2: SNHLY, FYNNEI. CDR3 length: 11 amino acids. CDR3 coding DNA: TGTGCCAGTAAGGGGTGGGAAAAACTGTTTTTT. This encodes CASKGWEKLFF.

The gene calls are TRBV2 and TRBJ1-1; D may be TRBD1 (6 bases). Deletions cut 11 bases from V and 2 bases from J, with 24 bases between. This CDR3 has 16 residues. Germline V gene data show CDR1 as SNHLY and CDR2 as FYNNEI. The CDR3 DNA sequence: TGTGCCCGCACCAGCAGGGCAGGGGCGGGAAACACTGAAGCTTTCTTT. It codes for CARTSRAGAGNTEAFF.

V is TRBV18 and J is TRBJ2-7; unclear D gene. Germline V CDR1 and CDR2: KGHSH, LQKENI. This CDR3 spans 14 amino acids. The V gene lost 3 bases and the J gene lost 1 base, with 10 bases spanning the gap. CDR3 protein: CASSPPSRSYEQYF. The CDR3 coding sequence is TGTGCCAGCTCACCCCCTAGTCGGTCCTACGAGCAGTACTTC.

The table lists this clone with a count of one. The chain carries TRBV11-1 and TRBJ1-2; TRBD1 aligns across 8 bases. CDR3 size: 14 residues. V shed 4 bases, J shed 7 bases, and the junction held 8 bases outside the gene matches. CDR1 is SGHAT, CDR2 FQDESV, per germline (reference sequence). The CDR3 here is CASSSLQGAGGYTF. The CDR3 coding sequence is TGTGCCAGCAGCTCCCTTCAGGGGGCAGGTGGCTACACCTTC.

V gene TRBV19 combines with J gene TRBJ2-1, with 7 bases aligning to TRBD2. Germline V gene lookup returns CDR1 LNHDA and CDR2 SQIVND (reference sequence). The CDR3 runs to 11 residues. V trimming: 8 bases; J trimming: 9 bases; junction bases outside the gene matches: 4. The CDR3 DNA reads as TGTGCCAGTGACGAGCGGGGTGAGCAGTTCTTC. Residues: CASDERGEQFF. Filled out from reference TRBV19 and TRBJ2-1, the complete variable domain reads DGGITQSPKYLFRKEGQNVTLSCEQNLNHDAMYWYRQDPGQGLRLIYYSQIVNDFQKGDIAEGYSVSREKKESFPLTVTSAQKNPTAFYLCASDERGEQFFGPGTRLTVL.

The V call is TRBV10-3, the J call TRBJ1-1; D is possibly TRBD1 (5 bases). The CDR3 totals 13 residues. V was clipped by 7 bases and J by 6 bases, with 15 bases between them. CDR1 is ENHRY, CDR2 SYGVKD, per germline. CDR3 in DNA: TGTGCCATCATCGGGGCCCTGGGGGCTGAAGCTTTCTTT. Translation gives CAIIGALGAEAFF.

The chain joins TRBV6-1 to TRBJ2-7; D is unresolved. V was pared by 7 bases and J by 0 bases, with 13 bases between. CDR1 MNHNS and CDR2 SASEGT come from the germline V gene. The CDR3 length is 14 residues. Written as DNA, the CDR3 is TGTGCCAGCATACCTGGAACAGCCTCCTACGAGCAGTACTTC. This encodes CASIPGTASYEQYF.

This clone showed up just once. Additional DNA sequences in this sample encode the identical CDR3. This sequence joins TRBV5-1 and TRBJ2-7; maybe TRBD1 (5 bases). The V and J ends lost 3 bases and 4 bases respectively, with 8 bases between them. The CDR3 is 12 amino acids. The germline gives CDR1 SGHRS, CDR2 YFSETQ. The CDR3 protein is CASSSQGYEQYF. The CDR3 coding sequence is TGCGCCAGCAGCTCGCAGGGATACGAGCAGTACTTC. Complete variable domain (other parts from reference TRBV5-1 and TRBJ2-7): KAGVTQTPRYLIKTRGQQVTLSCSPISGHRSVSWYQQTPGQGLQFLFEYFSETQRNKGNFPGRFSGRQFSNSRSEMNVSTLELGDSALYLCASSSQGYEQYFGPGTRLTVT.

The CDR3 is CASSLVPGTNTEAFF. The CDR3 region has the DNA TGTGCCAGCAGCTTAGTCCCGGGGACGAACACTGAAGCTTTCTTT. V gene TRBV11-2 combines with J gene TRBJ1-1; tentative D call: TRBD1 (5 bases). V was pared by 1 base and J by 1 base, with 10 bases between. The length of the CDR3 is 15 residues. The germline V gene encodes CDR1 SGHAT and CDR2 FQNNGV.